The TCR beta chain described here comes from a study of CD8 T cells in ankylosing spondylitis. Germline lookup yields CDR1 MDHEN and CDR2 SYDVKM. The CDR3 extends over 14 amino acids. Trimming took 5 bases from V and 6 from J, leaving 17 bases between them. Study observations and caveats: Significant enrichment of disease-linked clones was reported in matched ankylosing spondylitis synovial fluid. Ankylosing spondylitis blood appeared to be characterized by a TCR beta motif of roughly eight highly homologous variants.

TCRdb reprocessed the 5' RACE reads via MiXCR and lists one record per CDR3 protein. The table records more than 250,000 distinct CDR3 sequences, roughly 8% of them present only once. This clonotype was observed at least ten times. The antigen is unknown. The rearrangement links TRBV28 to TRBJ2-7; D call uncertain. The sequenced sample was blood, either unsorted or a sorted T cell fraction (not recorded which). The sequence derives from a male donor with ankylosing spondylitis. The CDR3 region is CASSPPSIAREQYF. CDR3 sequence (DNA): TGTGCCAGCAGTCCCCCTAGTATCGCTCGCGAGCAGTACTTC.